The present T cell receptor (beta chain) was sequenced within a study of blood T cell repertoires in COVID-19. Study overall: Sample material is recorded as cDNA or gDNA derived from T cells, B-cell-depleted T cells, or PBMCs.

This CDR3 spans 15 amino acids. Germline V gene lookup returns CDR1 MDHEN and CDR2 SYDVKM. V shed 4 bases, J shed 6 bases, and the junction held 8 bases outside the gene matches. The protocol was immunoSEQ multiplex PCR, while the TCRdb copy is restricted to in-frame clones and leaves out a portion. The sample comprises 300,000 or so clones, roughly 91% of which are singletons, and 2.9% rests with the top ten. The rearrangement uses TRBV28 and TRBJ2-1, with 8 bases aligning to TRBD2. This clonotype originated in a woman in her fifties or sixties who had been exposed to COVID-19. Sequencing was performed on PBMCs or T cells enriched from blood (not recorded which). DNA of the CDR3: TGTGCCAGCAGTTACGCCTTAGCGGGACCCAATGAGCAGTTCTTC. Protein sequence: CASSYALAGPNEQFF.